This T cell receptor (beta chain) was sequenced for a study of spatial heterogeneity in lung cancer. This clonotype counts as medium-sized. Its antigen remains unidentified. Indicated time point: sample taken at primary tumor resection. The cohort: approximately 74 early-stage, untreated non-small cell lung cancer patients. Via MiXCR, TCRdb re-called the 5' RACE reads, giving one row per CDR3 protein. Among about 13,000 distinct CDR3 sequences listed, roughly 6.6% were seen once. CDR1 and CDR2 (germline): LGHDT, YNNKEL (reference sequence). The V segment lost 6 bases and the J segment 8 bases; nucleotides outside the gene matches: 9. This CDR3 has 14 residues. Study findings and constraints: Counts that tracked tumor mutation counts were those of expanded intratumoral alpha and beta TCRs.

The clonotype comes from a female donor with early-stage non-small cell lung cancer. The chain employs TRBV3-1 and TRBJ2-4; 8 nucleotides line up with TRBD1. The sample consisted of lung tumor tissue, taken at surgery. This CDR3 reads CASSERTGIDIQYF. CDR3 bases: TGTGCCAGCAGTGAAAGGACAGGGATAGACATTCAGTACTTC.